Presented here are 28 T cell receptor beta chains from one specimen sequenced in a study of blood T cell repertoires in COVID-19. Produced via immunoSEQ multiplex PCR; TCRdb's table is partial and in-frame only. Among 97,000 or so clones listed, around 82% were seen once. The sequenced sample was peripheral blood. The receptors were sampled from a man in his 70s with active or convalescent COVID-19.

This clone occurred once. DNA of the CDR3: TGTGCCAGCGGCACAGGGGGAAATTCACCCCTCCACTTT. Amino acid sequence: CASGTGGNSPLHF. V and J are TRBV2 and TRBJ1-6; TRBD1 aligns across 8 bases. Germline V gives CDR1 SNHLY, CDR2 FYNNEI. CDR3 length equals 13 residues. Trimming at V came to 8 bases and at J to 7 bases, leaving 4 bases not matched to a gene.

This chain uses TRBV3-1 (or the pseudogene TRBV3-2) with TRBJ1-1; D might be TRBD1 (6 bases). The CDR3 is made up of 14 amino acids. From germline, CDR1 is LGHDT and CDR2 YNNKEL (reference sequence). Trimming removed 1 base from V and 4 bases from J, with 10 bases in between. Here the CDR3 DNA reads TGTGCCAGCAGCCAAGGCACAGGGACCACTGAAGCTTTCTTT. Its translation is CASSQGTGTTEAFF.

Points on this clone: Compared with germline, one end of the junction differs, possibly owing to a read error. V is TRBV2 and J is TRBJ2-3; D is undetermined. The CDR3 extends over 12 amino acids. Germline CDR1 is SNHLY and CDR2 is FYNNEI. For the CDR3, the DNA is TGTGCCAGCAGTGAGGCGGTGGCCCTCTCGCATTTT. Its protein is CASSEAVALSHF.

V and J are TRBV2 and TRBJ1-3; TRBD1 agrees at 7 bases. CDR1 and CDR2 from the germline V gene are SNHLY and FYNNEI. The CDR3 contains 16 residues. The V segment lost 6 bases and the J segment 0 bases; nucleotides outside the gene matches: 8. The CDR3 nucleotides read TGTGCCAGCAGCGCGACACAGGGGTTCTCTGGAAACACCATATATTTT. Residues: CASSATQGFSGNTIYF. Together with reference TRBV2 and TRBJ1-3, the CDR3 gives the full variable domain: EPEVTQTPSHQVTQMGQEVILRCVPISNHLYFYWYRQILGQKVEFLVSFYNNEISEKSEIFDDQFSVERPDGSNFTLKIRSTKLEDSAMYFCASSATQGFSGNTIYFGEGSWLTVV.

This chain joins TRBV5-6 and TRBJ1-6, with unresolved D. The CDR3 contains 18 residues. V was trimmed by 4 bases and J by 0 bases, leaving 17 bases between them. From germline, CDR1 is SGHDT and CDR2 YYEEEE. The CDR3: CASSRRRLGSSYNSPLHF. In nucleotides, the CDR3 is TGTGCCAGCAGCCGGAGGAGATTGGGGAGCTCCTATAATTCACCCCTCCACTTT.

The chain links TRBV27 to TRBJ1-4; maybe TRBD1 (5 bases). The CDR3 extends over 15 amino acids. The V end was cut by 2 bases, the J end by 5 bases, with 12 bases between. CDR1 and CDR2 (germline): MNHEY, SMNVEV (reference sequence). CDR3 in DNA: TGTGCCAGCAGTTTAGATTCAGGGCGGAATGAAAAACTGTTTTTT. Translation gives CASSLDSGRNEKLFF.

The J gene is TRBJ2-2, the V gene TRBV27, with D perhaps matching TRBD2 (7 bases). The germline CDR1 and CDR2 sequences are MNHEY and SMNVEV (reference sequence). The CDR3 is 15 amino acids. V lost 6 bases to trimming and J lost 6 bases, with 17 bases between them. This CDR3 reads CASRSGGLLPGELFF. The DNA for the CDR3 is TGTGCCAGCAGGTCGGGGGGCCTTCTACCCGGGGAGCTGTTTTTT.

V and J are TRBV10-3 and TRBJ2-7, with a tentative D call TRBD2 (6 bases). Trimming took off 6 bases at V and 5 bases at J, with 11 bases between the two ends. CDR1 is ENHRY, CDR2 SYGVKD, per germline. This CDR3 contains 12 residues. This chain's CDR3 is CAISPREDEQYF. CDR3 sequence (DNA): TGTGCCATCAGCCCCAGGGAGGACGAGCAGTACTTC.

The CDR3 here is CASSYSKLAGGREQYF. The DNA of the CDR3 is TGTGCCAGCAGTTACTCGAAGTTAGCGGGGGGGCGCGAGCAGTACTTC. The chain joins TRBV6-5 to TRBJ2-7; 11 nucleotides agree with TRBD2. The germline gives CDR1 MNHEY, CDR2 SVGAGI. This CDR3 spans 16 amino acids. Trimming cost V 0 bases and J 6 bases; bases outside gene matches: 7.

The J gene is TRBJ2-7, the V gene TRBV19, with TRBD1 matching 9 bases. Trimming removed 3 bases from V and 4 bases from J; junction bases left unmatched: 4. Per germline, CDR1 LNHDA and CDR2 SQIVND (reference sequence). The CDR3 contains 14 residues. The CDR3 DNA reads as TGTGCCAGTAGTATGGGGACAGGGCGGTACGAGCAGTACTTC. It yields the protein CASSMGTGRYEQYF.

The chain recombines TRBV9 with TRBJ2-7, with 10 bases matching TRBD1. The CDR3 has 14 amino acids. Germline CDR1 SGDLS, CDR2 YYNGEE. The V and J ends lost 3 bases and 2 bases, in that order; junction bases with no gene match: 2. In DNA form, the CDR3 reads TGTGCCAGCAGCGAAGGACAGGGGGCCTACGAGCAGTACTTC. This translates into CASSEGQGAYEQYF.

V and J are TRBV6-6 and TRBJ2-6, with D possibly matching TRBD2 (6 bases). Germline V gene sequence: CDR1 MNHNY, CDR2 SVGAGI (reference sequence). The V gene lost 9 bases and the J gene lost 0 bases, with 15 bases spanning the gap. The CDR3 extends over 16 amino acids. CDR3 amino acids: CASIGGSYSGANVLTF. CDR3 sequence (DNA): TGTGCCAGTATCGGGGGTTCTTACTCTGGGGCCAACGTCCTGACTTTC.

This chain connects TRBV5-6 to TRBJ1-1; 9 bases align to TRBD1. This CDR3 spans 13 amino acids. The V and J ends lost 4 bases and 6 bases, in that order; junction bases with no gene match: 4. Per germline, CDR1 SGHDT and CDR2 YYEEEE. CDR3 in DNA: TGTGCCAGCAGCAAAACAGGGGGCTCTGAAGCTTTCTTT. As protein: CASSKTGGSEAFF.

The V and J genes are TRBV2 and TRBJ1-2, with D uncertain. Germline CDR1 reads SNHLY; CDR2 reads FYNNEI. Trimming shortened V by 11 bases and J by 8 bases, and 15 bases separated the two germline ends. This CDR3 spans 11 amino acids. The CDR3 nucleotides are TGTGCCGGTATTCCCAGACTCGGCTACACCTTC. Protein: CAGIPRLGYTF.

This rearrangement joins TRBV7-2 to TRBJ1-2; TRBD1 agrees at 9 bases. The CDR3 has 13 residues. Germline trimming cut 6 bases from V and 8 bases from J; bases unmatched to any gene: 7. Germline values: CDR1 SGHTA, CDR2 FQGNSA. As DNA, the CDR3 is TGTGCCAGCAGAAGGGACAGGGAAGGCGGCTACACCTTC. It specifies CASRRDREGGYTF.

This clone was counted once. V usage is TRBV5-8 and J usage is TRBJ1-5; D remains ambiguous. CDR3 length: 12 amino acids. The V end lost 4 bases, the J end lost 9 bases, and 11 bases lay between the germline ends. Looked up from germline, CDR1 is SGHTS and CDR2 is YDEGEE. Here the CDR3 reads CASSTRYPPQHF. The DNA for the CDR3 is TGTGCCAGCAGCACGAGATACCCGCCCCAGCATTTT. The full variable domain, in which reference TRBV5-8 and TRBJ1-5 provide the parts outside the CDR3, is EAGVTQSPTHLIKTRGQQATLRCSPISGHTSVYWYQQALGLGLQFLLWYDEGEERNRGNFPPRFSGRQFPNYSSELNVNALELEDSALYLCASSTRYPPQHFGDGTRLSIL.

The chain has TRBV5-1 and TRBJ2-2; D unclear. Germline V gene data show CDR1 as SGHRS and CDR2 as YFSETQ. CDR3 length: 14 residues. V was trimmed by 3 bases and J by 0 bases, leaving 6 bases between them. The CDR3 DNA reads TGCGCCAGCAGCTCCCGAGCGAACACCGGGGAGCTGTTTTTT. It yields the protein CASSSRANTGELFF.

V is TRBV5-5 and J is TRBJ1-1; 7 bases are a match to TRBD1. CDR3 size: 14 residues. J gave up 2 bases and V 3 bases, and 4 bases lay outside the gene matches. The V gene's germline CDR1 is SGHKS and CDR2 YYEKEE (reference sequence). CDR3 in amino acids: CASSSGQPNTEAFF. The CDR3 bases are TGTGCCAGCAGCTCGGGACAGCCTAACACTGAAGCTTTCTTT.

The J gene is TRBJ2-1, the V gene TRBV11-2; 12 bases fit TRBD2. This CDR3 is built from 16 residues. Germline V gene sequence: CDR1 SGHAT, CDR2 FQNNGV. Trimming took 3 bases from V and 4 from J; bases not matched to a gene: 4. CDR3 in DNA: TGTGCCAGCAGCTTTCCTAGCGGGGGGGTATACAATGAGCAGTTCTTC. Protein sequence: CASSFPSGGVYNEQFF.

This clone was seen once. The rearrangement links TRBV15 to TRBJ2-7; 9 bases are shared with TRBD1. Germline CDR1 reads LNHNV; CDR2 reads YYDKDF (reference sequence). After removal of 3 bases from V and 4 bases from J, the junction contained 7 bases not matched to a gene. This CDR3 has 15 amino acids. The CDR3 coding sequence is TGTGCCACCAGCAGCACGCGGGACAGGGTTTACGAGCAGTACTTC. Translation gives CATSSTRDRVYEQYF. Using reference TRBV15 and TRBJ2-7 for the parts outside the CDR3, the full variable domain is DAMVIQNPRYQVTQFGKPVTLSCSQTLNHNVMYWYQQKSSQAPKLLFHYYDKDFNNEADTPDNFQSRRPNTSFCFLDIRSPGLGDTAMYLCATSSTRDRVYEQYFGPGTRLTVT.

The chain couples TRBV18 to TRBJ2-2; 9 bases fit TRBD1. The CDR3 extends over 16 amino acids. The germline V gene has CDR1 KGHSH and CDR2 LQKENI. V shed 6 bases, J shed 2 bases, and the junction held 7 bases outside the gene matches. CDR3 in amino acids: CASSLQGAGNTGELFF. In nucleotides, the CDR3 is TGTGCCAGCTCCCTACAGGGGGCTGGTAACACCGGGGAGCTGTTTTTT. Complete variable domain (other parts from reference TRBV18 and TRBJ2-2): NAGVMQNPRHLVRRRGQEARLRCSPMKGHSHVYWYRQLPEEGLKFMVYLQKENIIDESGMPKERFSAEFPKEGPSILRIQQVVRGDSAAYFCASSLQGAGNTGELFFGEGSRLTVL.

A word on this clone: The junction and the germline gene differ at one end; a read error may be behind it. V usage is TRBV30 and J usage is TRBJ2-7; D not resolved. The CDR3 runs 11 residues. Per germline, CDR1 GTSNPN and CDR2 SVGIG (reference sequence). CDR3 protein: CAWSGDHTTHF. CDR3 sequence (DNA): TGTGCCTGGAGTGGTGACCACACTACCCACTTC.

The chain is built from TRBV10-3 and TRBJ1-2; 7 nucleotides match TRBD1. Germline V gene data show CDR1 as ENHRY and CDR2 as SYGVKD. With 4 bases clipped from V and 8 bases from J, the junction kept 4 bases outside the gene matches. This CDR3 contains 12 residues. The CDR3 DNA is TGTGCCATCAGTGGGGACAGTCCCGGCTACACCTTC. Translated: CAISGDSPGYTF.

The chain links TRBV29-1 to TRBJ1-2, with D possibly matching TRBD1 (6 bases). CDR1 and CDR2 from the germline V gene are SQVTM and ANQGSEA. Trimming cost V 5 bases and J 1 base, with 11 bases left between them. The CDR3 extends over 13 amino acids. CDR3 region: CSVRDTSNYGYTF. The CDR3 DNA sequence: TGCAGCGTTAGGGACACAAGTAACTATGGCTACACCTTC. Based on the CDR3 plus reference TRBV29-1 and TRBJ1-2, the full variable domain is SAVISQKPSRDICQRGTSLTIQCQVDSQVTMMFWYRQQPGQSLTLIATANQGSEATYESGFVIDKFPISRPNLTFSTLTVSNMSPEDSSIYLCSVRDTSNYGYTFGSGTRLTVV.

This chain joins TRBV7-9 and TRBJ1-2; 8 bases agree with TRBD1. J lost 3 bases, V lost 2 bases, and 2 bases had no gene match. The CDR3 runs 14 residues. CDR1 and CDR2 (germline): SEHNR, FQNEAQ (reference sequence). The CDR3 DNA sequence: TGTGCCAGCAGCTTAAGGGGACAGGACTATGGCTACACCTTC. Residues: CASSLRGQDYGYTF.

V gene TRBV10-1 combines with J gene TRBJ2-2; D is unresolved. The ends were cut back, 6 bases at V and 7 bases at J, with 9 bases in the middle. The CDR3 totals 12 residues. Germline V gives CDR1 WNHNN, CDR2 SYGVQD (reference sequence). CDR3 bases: TGCGCCAGCAGCCCCCCGGGCGGGGAGCTGTTTTTT. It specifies CASSPPGGELFF.

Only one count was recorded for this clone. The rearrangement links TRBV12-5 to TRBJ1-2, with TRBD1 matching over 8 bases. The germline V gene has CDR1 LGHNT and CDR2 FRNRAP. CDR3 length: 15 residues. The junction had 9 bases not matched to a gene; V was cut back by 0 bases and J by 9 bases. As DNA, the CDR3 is TGTGCTAGTGGTTTGGTAGGACAGGGTCCCTTTAGCTACACCTTC. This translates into CASGLVGQGPFSYTF.

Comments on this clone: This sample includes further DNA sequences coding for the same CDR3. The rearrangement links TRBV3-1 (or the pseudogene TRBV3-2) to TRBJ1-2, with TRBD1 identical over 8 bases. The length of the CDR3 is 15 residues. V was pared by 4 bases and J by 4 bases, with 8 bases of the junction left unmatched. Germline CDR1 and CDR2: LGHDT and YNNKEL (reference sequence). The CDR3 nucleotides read TGTGCCAGCAGCCTCGACAGGGGAGCAGCCTATGGCTACACCTTC. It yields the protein CASSLDRGAAYGYTF.